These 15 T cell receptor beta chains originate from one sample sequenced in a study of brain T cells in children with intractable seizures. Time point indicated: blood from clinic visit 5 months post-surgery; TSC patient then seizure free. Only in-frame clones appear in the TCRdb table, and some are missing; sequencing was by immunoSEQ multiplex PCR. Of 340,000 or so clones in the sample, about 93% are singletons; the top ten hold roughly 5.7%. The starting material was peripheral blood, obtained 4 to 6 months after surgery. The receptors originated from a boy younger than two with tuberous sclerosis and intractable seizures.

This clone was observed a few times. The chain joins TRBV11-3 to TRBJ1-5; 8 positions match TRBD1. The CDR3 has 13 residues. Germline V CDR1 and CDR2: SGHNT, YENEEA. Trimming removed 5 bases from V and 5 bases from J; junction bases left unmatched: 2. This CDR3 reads CASSLDRDQPQHF. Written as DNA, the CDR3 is TGTGCCAGCAGCCTGGACAGGGATCAGCCCCAGCATTTT.

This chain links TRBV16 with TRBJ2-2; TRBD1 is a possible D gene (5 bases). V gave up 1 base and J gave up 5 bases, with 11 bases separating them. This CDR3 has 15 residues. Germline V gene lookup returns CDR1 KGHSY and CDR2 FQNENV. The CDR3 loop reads CASSQFLRDTGELFF. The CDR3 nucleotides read TGTGCCAGCAGCCAATTTCTCAGGGATACCGGGGAGCTGTTTTTT. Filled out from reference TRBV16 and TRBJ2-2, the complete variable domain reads GEEVAQTPKHLVRGEGQKAKLYCAPIKGHSYVFWYQQVLKNEFKFLISFQNENVFDETGMPKERFSAKCLPNSPCSLEIQATKLEDSAVYFCASSQFLRDTGELFFGEGSRLTVL.

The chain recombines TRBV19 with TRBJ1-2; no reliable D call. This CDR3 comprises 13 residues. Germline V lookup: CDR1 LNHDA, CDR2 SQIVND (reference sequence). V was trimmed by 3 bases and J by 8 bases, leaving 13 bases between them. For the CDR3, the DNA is TGTGCCAGTAGTATTCCCCCCCGCCGAGGCTACACCTTC. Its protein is CASSIPPRRGYTF.

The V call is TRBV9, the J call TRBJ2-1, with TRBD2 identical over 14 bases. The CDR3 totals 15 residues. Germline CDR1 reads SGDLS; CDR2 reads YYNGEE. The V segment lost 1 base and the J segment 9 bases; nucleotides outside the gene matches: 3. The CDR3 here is CASSVRLAGGTEQFF. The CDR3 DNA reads TGTGCCAGCAGCGTAAGACTAGCGGGAGGGACTGAGCAGTTCTTC.

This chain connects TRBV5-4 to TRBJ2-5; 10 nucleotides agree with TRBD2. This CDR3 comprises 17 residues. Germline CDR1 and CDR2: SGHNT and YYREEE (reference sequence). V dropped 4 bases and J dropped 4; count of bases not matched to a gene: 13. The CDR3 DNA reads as TGTGCCAGCAGCCCCCTACCGGGGCTAGCGGGAGTAGAGACCCAGTACTTC. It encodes CASSPLPGLAGVETQYF.

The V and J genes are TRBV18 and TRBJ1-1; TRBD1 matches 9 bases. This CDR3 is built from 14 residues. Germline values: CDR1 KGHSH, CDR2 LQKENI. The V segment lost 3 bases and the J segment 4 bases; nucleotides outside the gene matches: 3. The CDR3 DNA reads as TGTGCCAGCTCACCCTCGACAGGGGGCACTGAAGCTTTCTTT. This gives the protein CASSPSTGGTEAFF.

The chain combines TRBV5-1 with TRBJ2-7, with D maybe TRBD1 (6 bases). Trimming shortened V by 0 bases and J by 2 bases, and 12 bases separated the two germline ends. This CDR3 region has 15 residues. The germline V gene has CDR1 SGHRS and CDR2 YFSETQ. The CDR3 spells CASSLGPGAAYEQYF. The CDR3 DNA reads TGCGCCAGCAGCTTGGGTCCAGGGGCCGCCTACGAGCAGTACTTC.

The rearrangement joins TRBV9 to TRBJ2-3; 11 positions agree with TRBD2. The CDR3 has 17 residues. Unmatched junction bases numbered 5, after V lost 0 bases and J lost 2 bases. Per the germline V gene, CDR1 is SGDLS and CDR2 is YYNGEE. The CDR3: CASSVGYSGGATDTQYF. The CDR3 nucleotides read TGTGCCAGCAGCGTAGGGTATAGCGGGGGGGCCACAGATACGCAGTATTTT.

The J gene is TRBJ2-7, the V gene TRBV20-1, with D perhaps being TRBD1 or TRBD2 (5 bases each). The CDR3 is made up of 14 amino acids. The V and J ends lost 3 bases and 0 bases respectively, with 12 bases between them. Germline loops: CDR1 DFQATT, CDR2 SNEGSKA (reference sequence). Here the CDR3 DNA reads TGCAGTGCTAGTGGGACCGGGGCCTCCTACGAGCAGTACTTC. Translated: CSASGTGASYEQYF.

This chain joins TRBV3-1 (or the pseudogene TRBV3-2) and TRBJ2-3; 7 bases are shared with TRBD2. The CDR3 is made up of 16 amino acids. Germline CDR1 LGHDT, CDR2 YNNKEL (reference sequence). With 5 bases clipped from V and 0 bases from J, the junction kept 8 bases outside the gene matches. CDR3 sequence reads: CASSYLRGTSTDTQYF. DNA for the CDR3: TGTGCCAGCAGCTATCTGCGGGGGACTAGCACAGATACGCAGTATTTT.

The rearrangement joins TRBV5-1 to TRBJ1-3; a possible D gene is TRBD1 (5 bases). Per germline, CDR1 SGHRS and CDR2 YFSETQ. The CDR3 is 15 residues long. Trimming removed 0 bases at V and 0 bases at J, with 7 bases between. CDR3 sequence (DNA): TGCGCCAGCAGCTTGGTGGGGGGCTCTGGAAACACCATATATTTT. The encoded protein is CASSLVGGSGNTIYF.

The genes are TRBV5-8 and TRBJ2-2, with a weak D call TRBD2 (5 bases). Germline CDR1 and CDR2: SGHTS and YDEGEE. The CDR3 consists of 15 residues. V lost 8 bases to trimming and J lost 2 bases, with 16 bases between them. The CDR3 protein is CASRSERFNTGELFF. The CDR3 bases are TGTGCCAGTAGAAGTGAGCGGTTTAACACCGGGGAGCTGTTTTTT.

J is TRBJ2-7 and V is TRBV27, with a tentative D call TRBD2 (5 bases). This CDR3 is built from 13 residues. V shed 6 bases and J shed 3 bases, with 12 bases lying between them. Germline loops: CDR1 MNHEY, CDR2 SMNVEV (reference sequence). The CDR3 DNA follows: TGTGCCAGCAGCCTTCGGGGTAGCTACGAGCAGTACTTC. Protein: CASSLRGSYEQYF.

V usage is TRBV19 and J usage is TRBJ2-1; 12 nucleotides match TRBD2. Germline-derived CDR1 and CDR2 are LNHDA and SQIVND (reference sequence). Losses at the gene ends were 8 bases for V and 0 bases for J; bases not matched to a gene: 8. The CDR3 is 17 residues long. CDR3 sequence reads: CASYGTSGPSSYNEQFF. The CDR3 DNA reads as TGTGCCAGTTATGGGACTAGCGGGCCTAGCTCCTACAATGAGCAGTTCTTC.

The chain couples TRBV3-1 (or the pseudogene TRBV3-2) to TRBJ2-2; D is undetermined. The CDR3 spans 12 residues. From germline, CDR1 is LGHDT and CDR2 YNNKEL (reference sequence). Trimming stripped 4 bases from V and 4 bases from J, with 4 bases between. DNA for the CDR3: TGTGCCAGCAGCCGTGCCACCGGGGAGCTGTTTTTT. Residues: CASSRATGELFF.